This T cell receptor beta chain was found in a study of PD-1 blockade in classical Hodgkin lymphoma (TCRdb year 2020). Broadly, across the study: To define a peripheral blood immune signature of response to PD-1 blockade in classical Hodgkin lymphoma, the study combined TCR beta sequencing with CyTOF. Study-wide conclusions, independent of this receptor: Newly diagnosed patients were reported to have lower baseline TCR diversity than healthy donors, and relapsed/refractory patients were reported to have lower baseline TCR diversity still. The study was limited to a single clinical trial cohort, and causes of repertoire differences, possibly disease activity or prior therapy, remained undefined.

The Qiagen DNeasy kit was used to extract genomic DNA from unsorted PBMCs and from the negatively selected CD4+ and CD8+ fractions. Amplification of TCR beta CDR3 regions was done by immunoSEQ multiplex PCR with primers that anneal to V and J segments. A synthetic immune receptor repertoire was used to minimize amplification bias, and any residual bias was removed computationally once sequencing was done. In the paper's pipeline: Repertoire diversity was quantified as the Shannon entropy index using custom Python scripts. The unsorted, CD4+ and CD8+ repertoires were each analyzed separately, with the exception of combined analyses, where CD4+ and CD8+ sequences were merged in silico. The immuneACCESS repertoire file appears here via TCRdb, limited to in-frame rearrangements. These files lack a portion of the clones; in checked studies, under half of the deficit traces to unresolved V genes, and the cause of the others is not known. For V, J and clone size, that table is used; D and trimming come from the DNA. A total of 25,000 to 35,000 clones appear in this sample, around 94% of them only once. The ten largest clones take up around 2% of the sample.

This specimen's time point label, per the study, means: newly diagnosed, previously untreated cHL patient sample. As a comparison group for the relapsed/refractory trial patients, PBMCs from patients with newly diagnosed, previously untreated classical Hodgkin lymphoma were sequenced. After peripheral blood was drawn into 8 mL Vacutainer Cell Preparation Tubes, PBMCs were isolated by centrifugation and then cryopreserved. Per the germline V gene (reference sequence), GTSNPN is the CDR1 and SVGIG is the CDR2. The CDR3 spans 14 residues, from the cysteine through the phenylalanine. This entry keeps only the CDR3 DNA: 42 bases, framed from base 1. Compared with germline, V lacks 2 bases and J lacks 6 bases; bases without a gene match: 5. Remarks on this clone: What antigen it recognizes has not been identified. No per-base quality is available; no much larger clone lies one base away.

The sequencing input was peripheral blood mononuclear cells (PBMCs). This chain is built from TRBV30 and TRBJ2-1, with TRBD2 matching 9 junction bases. This clonotype was sampled from a human donor with classical Hodgkin lymphoma. The CDR3 here reads CAWSTWGLANEQFF. In nucleotide form, the sequence is TGTGCCTGGAGTACTTGGGGACTAGCCAATGAGCAGTTCTTC. The entire variable domain, with the stretches around the CDR3 drawn from the reference TRBV30 and TRBJ2-1 proteins, is SQTIHQWPATLVQPVGSPLSLECTVEGTSNPNLYWYRQAAGRGLQLLFYSVGIGQISSEVPQNLSASRPQDRQFILSSKKLLLSDSGFYLCAWSTWGLANEQFFGPGTRLTVL.